Below, one T cell receptor (beta chain) is given with its context. The antigen is not known. The sample belongs to a study of cytomegalovirus exposure and HLA in healthy donors. As for the study in general: An early data release held tens of millions of unique TCRs from HLA-typed donors. Study results and limitations: There were several of the most significant clusters that appeared linked to common viral pathogens in a later analysis. For most TCR sequences rarity was the rule, although some public TCRs occurred in many donors.

The CDR3 runs 17 residues. CDR1 is LNHDA and CDR2 is SQIVND in the germline V gene (reference sequence). Trimming took 5 bases from V and 1 from J, leaving 21 bases between them. Researchers ran the PCR with 60 Vbeta and 13 Jbeta primers. TCRdb's table, derived via immunoSEQ multiplex PCR, lists solely in-frame clones and lacks some. The sample lists around 100,000 clones; 79% were seen once. The source of this sequence is a young woman in good health and CMV-seropositive. The material sequenced was PBMCs. The chain employs TRBV19 and TRBJ2-7; TRBD1 might be the D (8 bases). In DNA form, the CDR3 reads TGTGCCAGTAGTCACAATCTGTACAGGGGGGGATCCTACGAGCAGTACTTC. Translating gives CASSHNLYRGGSYEQYF.